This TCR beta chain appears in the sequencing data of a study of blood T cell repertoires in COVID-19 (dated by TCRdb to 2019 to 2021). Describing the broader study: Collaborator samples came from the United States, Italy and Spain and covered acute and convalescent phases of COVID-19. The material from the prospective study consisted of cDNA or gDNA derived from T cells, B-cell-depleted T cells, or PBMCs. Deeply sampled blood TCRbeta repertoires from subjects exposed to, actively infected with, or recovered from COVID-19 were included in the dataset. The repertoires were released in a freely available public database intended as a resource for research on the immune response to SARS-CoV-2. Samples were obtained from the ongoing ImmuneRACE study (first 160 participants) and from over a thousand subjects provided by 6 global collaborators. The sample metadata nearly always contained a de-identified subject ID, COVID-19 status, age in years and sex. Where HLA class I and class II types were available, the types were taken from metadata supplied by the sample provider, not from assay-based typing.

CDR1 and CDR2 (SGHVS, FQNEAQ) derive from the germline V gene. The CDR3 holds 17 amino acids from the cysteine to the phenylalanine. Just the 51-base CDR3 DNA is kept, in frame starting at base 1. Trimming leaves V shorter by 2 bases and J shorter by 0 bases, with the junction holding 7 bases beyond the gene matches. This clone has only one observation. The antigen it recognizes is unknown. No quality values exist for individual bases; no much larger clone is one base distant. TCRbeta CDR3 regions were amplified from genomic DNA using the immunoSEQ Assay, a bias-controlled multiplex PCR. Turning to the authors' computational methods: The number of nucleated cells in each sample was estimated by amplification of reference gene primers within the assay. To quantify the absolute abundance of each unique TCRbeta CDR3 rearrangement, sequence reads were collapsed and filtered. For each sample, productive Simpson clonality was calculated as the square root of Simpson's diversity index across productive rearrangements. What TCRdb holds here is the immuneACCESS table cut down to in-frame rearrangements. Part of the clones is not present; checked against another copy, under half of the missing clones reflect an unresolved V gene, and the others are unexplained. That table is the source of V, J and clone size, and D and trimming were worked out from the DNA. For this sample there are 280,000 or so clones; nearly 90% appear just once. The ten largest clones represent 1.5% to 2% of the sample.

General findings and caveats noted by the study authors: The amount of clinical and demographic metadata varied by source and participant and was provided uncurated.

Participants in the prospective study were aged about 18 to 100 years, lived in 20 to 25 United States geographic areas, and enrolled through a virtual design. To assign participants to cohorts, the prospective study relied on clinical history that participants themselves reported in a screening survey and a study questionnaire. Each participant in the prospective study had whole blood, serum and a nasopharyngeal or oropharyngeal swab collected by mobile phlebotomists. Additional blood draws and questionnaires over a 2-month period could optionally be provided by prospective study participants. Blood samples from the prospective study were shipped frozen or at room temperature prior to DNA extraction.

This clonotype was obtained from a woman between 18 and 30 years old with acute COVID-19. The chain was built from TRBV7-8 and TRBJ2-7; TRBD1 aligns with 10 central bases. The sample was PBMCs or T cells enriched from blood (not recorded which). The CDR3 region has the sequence CASSLIWWTGGSYEQYF. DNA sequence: TGTGCCAGCAGCTTAATCTGGTGGACAGGGGGCTCCTACGAGCAGTACTTC.